This TCR beta chain was recorded in a study of monozygotic twins with inflammatory bowel disease (dated by TCRdb to about 2019). For the wider study: In total, roughly 30 monozygotic twin pairs made up the full study: 19 Danish pairs, all IBD-discordant, plus nine German pairs, of which four were IBD-concordant and five were IBD-discordant. Each individual had, on average, about 151 000 unique TCRalpha sequences and 181 000 unique TCRbeta sequences available for analysis. Disease-associated traits were sought mainly through comparisons between IBD patients and their genetically identical healthy co-twins within discordant pairs. Beyond this particular receptor, the publication reports: The results gave no support for a single strong signal or clonotype linked to IBD. Repertoire similarity did not differ between concordant and discordant twins, which could be due to limited statistical power. The analysis was unable to tell apart different T cell subtypes. Measured by the inverse Simpson index, TCRbeta repertoire diversity was lower in IBD patients than in their healthy co-twins. Compared with healthy twins, IBD patients had fewer clonotypes in common with other individuals, a difference most pronounced in patients showing signs of disease activity. Differing immunosuppressive treatments among patients may have added background noise and inter-individual variability to the repertoires.

Turning to this clonotype: Its antigen is unknown.

From each donor, a 2.5 ml peripheral blood sample was drawn into PAXgene tubes and stored at -80 degrees C. Total RNA was isolated from whole blood with the PAXgene blood miRNA kit on an automated QIAcube, without T cell sorting. Deep TCRalpha and TCRbeta repertoire profiling with unique molecular barcoding was performed on peripheral blood of monozygotic twin pairs concordant or discordant for inflammatory bowel disease. Smoking habits were recorded for all twin pairs, with individuals classified as current, former or never smokers. The library was obtained by 5' RACE. Each TCR library was prepared from roughly 3.5 ug of total RNA. cDNA was synthesized with SMARTScribe reverse transcriptase in eight separate reactions per sample. Unique molecular identifiers containing a 6-nucleotide sample barcode were introduced through template switching during cDNA synthesis. TCRalpha and TCRbeta cDNA was amplified in two nested PCRs of roughly 17 and 9 cycles, and bead purification was carried out after each PCR. Before amplification, the cDNA was both treated with uracil DNA-glycosylase and purified with the QIAquick PCR purification kit. The second PCR added Illumina TruSeq-compatible adapters along with sample-specific barcodes. Library quality and concentration were assessed using TapeStation and Qubit, and 5 ng of each library was pooled. The pooled libraries were sequenced with 2 x 100 bp reads and custom sequencing primers on an Illumina HiSeq2500 single-index Rapid Run. In the paper's pipeline: PCR and sequencing errors were corrected by UMI-based consensus assembly using MiGEC version 1.2.6. MiXCR version 2.1.1 handled V(D)J alignment, clonotype assembly and CDR3 extraction. To normalise gene usage, clonotype sharing and MAIT/NKT TCR abundance, the analysis used the top 1000, 10 000 and 20 000 clonotypes per sample. Diversity was computed as the inverse Simpson index with the vegan R package after downsampling to 27 000 UMIs. Statistical testing used paired Mann-Whitney U tests on the discordant twin pairs and applied Benjamini-Hochberg correction for multiple testing. Following reprocessing of the reads by TCRdb, the data hold one row per CDR3 protein sequence and no DNA is available. The V and J calls reflect TCRdb's pipeline rather than the authors' work. The table for this sample shows roughly 330,000 distinct CDR3 sequences. Roughly 2% of the sample is held by the ten biggest clonotypes.

CDR1 and CDR2 were assigned from the germline V gene as LGHNA and YSLEER. The CDR3 holds 17 amino acids from the cysteine to the phenylalanine. The DNA is not on file. Sequenced: blood. The sequence links TRBV4-3 to TRBJ2-2; checking the TCRdb D call of TRBD1 is not possible without DNA. The source of this sequence is a human donor with ulcerative colitis or Crohn's disease, or a healthy co-twin of an affected twin (not recorded which). The CDR3 reads as follows: CASSLRQRGTNTGELFF.